This TCR beta chain was recovered during a study of T-cell reconstitution after alpha-beta-depleted transplantation in children (dated by TCRdb to about 2016). As for the study more broadly: Using TCR repertoire profiling, the study quantitatively followed how T-cell immune reconstitution unfolded in children after TCRalphabeta/CD19-depleted allogeneic hematopoietic cell transplantation.

About this clonotype: Its binding antigen is unknown. Base qualities were left out, and no much larger clone turns up one base away.

Sample treatment or condition, as interpreted from the label and publication: allogeneic hematopoietic cell transplantation with graft depleted of TCRalphabeta T cells and CD19 B cells. The transplant recipients were children given TCRalphabeta/CD19-depleted allogeneic hematopoietic cell grafts. The germline V gene gives CDR1 as SQVTM and CDR2 as ANQGSEA. V loses 6 bases, J loses 0 bases, and the germline ends lie 17 bases apart. The CDR3 sequence holds 15 residues, the cysteine and phenylalanine included. Only the CDR3 portion is preserved as DNA: 45 bases, with reading frame beginning at the first base. Here is what the overall study found, with its caveats: Hyperexpanded clone frequencies declined over subsequent months; after one year, T-cell counts and TCRbeta diversity were mostly attributed to newly produced T cells. The apparently early alphabetaT-cell count recovery about two months after transplant was reportedly dependent on only several hundred rapidly expanded clones derived from non-depleted graft cells. In some patients, the high TCRbeta diversity seen at day 60 was put down to recipient T cells and intrathymic progenitors that had survived conditioning.

The library was built by means of PCR. Reads for this sample came from an Illumina HiSeq 2500. To normalize quantification of the TCRbeta repertoire, the TCR libraries were built with molecular barcoding that relied on unique molecular identifiers. Using fastp trimming at Q25 and MiXCR clonotype assembly, TCRdb reanalyzed the public sequencing data and kept in-frame beta chains. Every CDR3 protein is listed once, alongside the most common genes and DNA of its rows. The sample yields fewer than 700,000 distinct CDR3 sequences; 10% to 15% were counted once. The leading ten clones occupy over 2% of the sample.

This chain is built from TRBV29-1 and TRBJ1-1; 5 matching bases give a weak D call of TRBD1. The sequencing used PBMCs, mostly from graft donor cells, collected 360 days after TCRalphabeta/CD19-depleted stem cell transplant. This TCR derives from a male patient between 10 and 17 years old who had a stem cell transplant for acute myeloid leukemia, so the T cells may come from the graft donor. For the CDR3, the sequence is CSVATRQLMNTEAFF. The DNA sequence is as follows: TGCAGCGTAGCCACCAGACAGCTGATGAACACTGAAGCTTTCTTT.